This T cell receptor beta chain was sequenced for a study of T-cell memory formation after mild COVID-19. As concerns this clonotype: Its antigen is still unknown.

After 5'RACE with constant-segment primers, TCR alpha and TCR beta cDNA libraries carrying sample barcodes and UMIs were obtained. From the 5' RACE reads, TCRdb called clonotypes with MiXCR, one entry per CDR3 protein. The data hold about 390,000 distinct CDR3 sequences, with roughly 15% observed a single time. This CDR3 has 14 residues. The germline gives CDR1 SGHRS, CDR2 YFSETQ. Trimming removed 5 bases from V and 5 bases from J; junction bases left unmatched: 8. Study outcomes and limitations: The main location of contracting CD4+ clones was CM and EM, and that of contracting CD8+ clones was EMRA. Memory sampled before infection contained some responding clones, suggesting cross-reactive memory joined.

This receptor was taken from a man younger than 35 who had mild COVID-19 (a few samples of this study predate the infection). Cell type and time point are not known. The chain joins TRBV5-1 to TRBJ2-5, with 8 bases matching TRBD1. The material sequenced was PBMCs or a T cell subset sorted from them (not recorded which). CDR3: CASRPAGGAETQYF. The CDR3 DNA reads as TGCGCCAGCAGACCAGCAGGGGGCGCGGAGACCCAGTACTTC.